This T cell receptor beta chain was documented in a study of human CD8 memory T cell subsets (dated by TCRdb to 2020 to 2021). Regarding the complete study: To assess how stem-like (TSTEM), progenitor exhausted-like (TPEX) and effector memory CD8+ T cell subsets are clonally related, the TCRbeta repertoires of these three subsets were compared. Roughly 6 donors each provided TSTEM, TPEX and effector memory subsets, from which TCRbeta repertoires were obtained.

Peripheral blood mononuclear cells were isolated from healthy donor buffy coats by density gradient separation. In the study, total CD8+ T cells were enriched by negative magnetic separation with EasySep or MojoSort CD8+ T cell isolation kits. An RNeasy Mini Kit was used to extract total RNA from duplicate vials of roughly 150,000 sorted CD8+ T cells per subset. The PBMCs were used either fresh or after being cryopreserved in fetal bovine serum with roughly 10% DMSO. Fluorescence-activated cell sorting on a FACSAria III was used to sort the CD8+ T cell subsets to purity. A Human TCR Profiling Kit was used to prepare UMI-labeled 5' RACE TCRbeta libraries. The same number of PCR cycles was used to prepare all TCRbeta libraries in parallel. The original pipeline was this. Each TCRbeta library contained between about 3,000 and 20,000 functional CDR3beta clonotypes. MIGEC 1.2.9 handled UMI extraction and consensus assembly, with a minimum of three reads required per UMI. MiXCR 3.0.3 was used to extract in-frame CDR3beta repertoires. After each sample was downsampled to 42,000 randomly selected UMIs, diversity metrics were computed in VDJtools 1.2.1. Repertoire overlap metrics D, R and F2 were calculated in VDJtools for the top 3,000 clones of each sample pair. Through TCRdb reprocessing, the reads give one entry per CDR3 protein sequence; DNA is omitted. In this record, the V and J calls reflect TCRdb's handling and not the investigators' own analysis. The sample table records fewer than 10,000 distinct CDR3 sequences. The ten largest clones capture around 21% of the sample.

Results the study describes overall, beyond this receptor: Only TCRbeta chains were sequenced, and repertoire comparisons rested on 6 or 7 donors tested with paired t-tests and Bonferroni correction. TSTEM and TPEX subsets showed similarly high normalized Shannon-Wiener diversity, whereas effector memory subsets were comparatively less diverse. Clonotypes were shared with effector memory cells by both stem-like subsets, but only minimal overlap was found between TSTEM and TPEX repertoires, suggesting distinct antigen spectra. Based on Chao1 estimates, TSTEM subsets appeared to have greater repertoire diversity than TPEX subsets, which may reflect a broader range of specificities.

Regarding this clonotype: It lacks a known antigen.

The sequence came from a human donor in good health. The specimen sequenced was CD8+ T cells from PBMCs.

The CDR3 sequence is CASRTQGLYNEQFF. The V and J genes are TRBV28 and TRBJ2-1; TCRdb names TRBD1, which stays unverified in the absence of DNA. The CDR3, from cysteine to phenylalanine, totals 14 residues. The coding DNA is unavailable. From the germline V gene, CDR1 is MDHEN and CDR2 is SYDVKM.